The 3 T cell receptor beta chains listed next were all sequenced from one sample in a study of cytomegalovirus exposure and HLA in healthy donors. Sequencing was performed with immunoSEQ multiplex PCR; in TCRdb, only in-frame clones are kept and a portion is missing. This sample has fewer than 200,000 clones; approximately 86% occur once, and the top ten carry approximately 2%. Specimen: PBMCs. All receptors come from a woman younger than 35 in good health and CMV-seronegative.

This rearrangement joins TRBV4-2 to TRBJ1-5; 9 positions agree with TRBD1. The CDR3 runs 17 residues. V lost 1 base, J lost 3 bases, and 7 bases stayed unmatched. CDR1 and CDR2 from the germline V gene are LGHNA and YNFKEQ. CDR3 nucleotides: TGTGCCAGCAGCCAAGGGGGAGGGACAGGGTTCAATCAGCCCCAGCATTTT. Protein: CASSQGGGTGFNQPQHF.

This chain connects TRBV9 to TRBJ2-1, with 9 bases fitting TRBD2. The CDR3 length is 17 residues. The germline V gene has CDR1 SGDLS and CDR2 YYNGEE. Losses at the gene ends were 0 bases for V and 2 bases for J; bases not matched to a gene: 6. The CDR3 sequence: CASSVDAASGAYNEQFF. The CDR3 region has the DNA TGTGCCAGCAGCGTAGATGCGGCTAGCGGGGCCTACAATGAGCAGTTCTTC.

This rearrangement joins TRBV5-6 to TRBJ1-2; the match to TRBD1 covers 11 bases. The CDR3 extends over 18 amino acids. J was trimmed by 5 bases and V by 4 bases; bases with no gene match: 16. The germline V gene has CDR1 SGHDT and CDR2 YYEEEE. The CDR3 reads CASSPQRTGGLTRYGYTF. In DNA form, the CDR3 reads TGTGCCAGCAGCCCCCAGAGGACAGGGGGCTTAACTCGTTATGGCTACACCTTC. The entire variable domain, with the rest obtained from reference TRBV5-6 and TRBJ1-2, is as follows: DAGVTQSPTHLIKTRGQQVTLRCSPKSGHDTVSWYQQALGQGPQFIFQYYEEEERQRGNFPDRFSGHQFPNYSSELNVNALLLGDSALYLCASSPQRTGGLTRYGYTFGSGTRLTVV.